Sequencing of this TCR beta chain was carried out in a study of response to subunit inactivated influenza vaccine. General study findings and limits: The study's authors posited that every seasonal influenza vaccination enlists few new T cells.

Germline values: CDR1 SQVTM, CDR2 ANQGSEA. Trimming removed 6 bases from V and 1 base from J; junction bases left unmatched: 11. The CDR3 has 15 residues. This clonotype was picked up a small number of times. Its antigen remains unknown. A single record per CDR3 protein comes from TCRdb applying MiXCR to the RT-PCR reads. The sample includes 450,000 to 500,000 distinct CDR3 sequences, 9.5% to 13% seen only once; the top ten take approximately 12%. The specimen was PBMCs from blood, collected roughly 45 days after vaccination. The gene calls are TRBV29-1 and TRBJ1-1; 7 nucleotides align to TRBD1. This sequence was found in a man aged 45-65 years who received an inactivated influenza vaccine. CDR3: CSVGWQGDRNTEAFF. CDR3 in DNA: TGCAGCGTAGGGTGGCAGGGGGACCGGAACACTGAAGCTTTCTTT.